This T cell receptor beta chain is from a study of brain T cells in children with intractable seizures (dated by TCRdb to 2020 to 2023). As for the study more broadly: A NanoString immunology panel was first used to screen resected brain tissue from about 53 pediatric epilepsy surgery cases for immune gene transcripts. Among the roughly twelve selected surgery cases, eight also had pre-surgery blood sequenced, leaving four with brain tissue only. What the research found in general, with its limitations: Viral specificity was inferred only from CDR3 sequence similarity, and patients' HCMV serostatus was unknown. Top 50 brain clonotypes included public and private clones; each case's most abundant public CDR3 closely resembled known HCMV, EBV or influenza A epitope-specific CDR3s. Because pre- and post-surgery blood were sequenced to different depths, clones absent from the pre-surgery sample may reflect undersampling.

The germline V gene sets CDR1 to SGHVS and CDR2 to FQNEAQ. V gives up 8 bases and J gives up 4 bases, and the segment between their germline ends measures 21 bases. The CDR3 goes from the cysteine to the phenylalanine over 16 residues. The retained sequence is limited to the CDR3, 48 bases, with the frame set at the first base. With respect to this clone: The antigen this receptor binds is unknown. No base qualities exist here, and no much larger clone lies one base off it.

TCR beta chain sequences were generated from genomic DNA using the immunoSEQ assay. The authors' pipeline ran thus. CDR3 sequences not starting with the conserved framework cysteine at position 104 were manually removed. To get clonality, the normalized Shannon's Diversity Index was subtracted from one, giving values from 0 (maximal diversity) to 1 (oligoclonal). Chi-squared comparison-of-proportions tests assessed whether the same CDR3 differed in frequency between samples, such as brain versus blood. Public clonotypes were identified through searches of immuneACCESS, and similarity to known antiviral clonotypes was evaluated with the VDJdb browser. TCRdb mirrors the immuneACCESS table, restricted to in-frame sequences. Some clones are absent from its copies; in checked studies, under half trace to an unresolved V gene, and the reason for the others is unknown. V and J calls and clone size follow that table, whereas D and trimming were derived from the DNA. The sample has more than 7,500 clones on record, roughly four fifths of them singletons. The ten biggest clones cover about 9.4% of the sample.

The sample's time point, from its label and the paper: resected brain tissue, or blood drawn just prior to surgery. Surgery cases with the highest brain T cell transcript signatures were selected for TCR beta chain sequencing of brain tissue and, where available, blood. Patients had been treated with at least one anti-epileptic drug before surgery. TCR-sequenced patients were children with drug-resistant epilepsy due to tuberous sclerosis complex, focal cortical dysplasia, Rasmussen encephalitis or hemimegalencephaly. Brain samples were frozen blocks of fresh involved resected tissue taken at epilepsy surgery. The Monarch genomic DNA purification kit was used to extract bulk genomic DNA from unsorted brain tissue and whole blood.

Here the chain combines TRBV7-8 and TRBJ2-1, with TRBD1 as a weak D call on 5 bases. Sequencing was performed on resected brain tissue, taken at surgery. The receptor was isolated from a boy younger than two with tuberous sclerosis and intractable seizures. The CDR3 is CASRTQALGLYNEQFF. The nucleotide sequence reads TGTGCCAGCCGCACACAGGCCCTAGGGCTGTACAATGAGCAGTTCTTC. Reference TRBV7-8 and TRBJ2-1 genes cover what lies past the CDR3, so the full variable domain is GAGVSQSPRYKVAKRGQDVALRCDPISGHVSLFWYQQALGQGPEFLTYFQNEAQLDKSGLPSDRFFAERPEGSVSTLKIQRTQQEDSAVYLCASRTQALGLYNEQFFGPGTRLTVL.